The 27 T cell receptor beta chains below come from one sample, sequenced in a study of kidney transplant recipient with SARS-CoV-2 infection. From the reads, TCRdb called clonotypes with MiXCR, one entry per CDR3 protein. Of 200,000 to 300,000 distinct CDR3 sequences listed, 25% to 30% are singletons. This material consisted of a blood sample, taken at baseline and between days 110 and 120 from a kidney transplant recipient. These receptors were taken from a young adult male patient who had COVID-19 and was a kidney transplant recipient. The T cells may come from the graft donor.

This clonotype was observed at least ten times. This chain uses TRBV27 with TRBJ1-2, with TRBD1 matching 7 bases. V shed 6 bases, J shed 2 bases, and the junction held 6 bases outside the gene matches. There are 14 residues in the CDR3. Germline CDR1 and CDR2: MNHEY and SMNVEV (reference sequence). In nucleotides, the CDR3 is TGTGCCAGCAGCCCCCGACAGGGAAACTATGGCTACACCTTC. Amino acid sequence: CASSPRQGNYGYTF.

This clonotype was detected only once. A much bigger clone sits one base away, suggesting this may be a read error. The chain couples TRBV28 to TRBJ1-6; 7 bases agree with TRBD1. This CDR3 region has 16 residues. Germline V gives CDR1 MDHEN, CDR2 SYDVKM. V was clipped by 2 bases and J by 9 bases; unmatched bases: 10. CDR3: CASSLGTELSGSPLHF. CDR3 sequence (DNA): TGTGCCAGCAGTTTAGGGACAGAGCTTAGTGGTTCACCCCTCCACTTT.

This clonotype was observed a handful of times. Being one base from a much bigger clone, this may be a read error. The chain combines TRBV3-1 with TRBJ2-7; TRBD2 matches at 8 bases. This CDR3 spans 14 amino acids. From germline, CDR1 is LGHDT and CDR2 YNNKEL (reference sequence). CDR3 coding DNA: TGTGCCGGCAGCCCCTACACTAGCGGCGACGAGCAGTACTTC. This translates into CAGSPYTSGDEQYF.

This clonotype was seen many times. J is TRBJ2-2 and V is TRBV19, with 11 nucleotides matching TRBD2. V trimming: 1 base; J trimming: 2 bases; junction bases outside the gene matches: 9. The CDR3 loop spans 19 amino acids. In germline, CDR1 is LNHDA, CDR2 SQIVND (reference sequence). The CDR3 here is CASSIAGLAGGGNTGELFF. The CDR3 DNA reads as TGTGCCAGTAGTATAGCAGGCCTAGCGGGAGGAGGTAACACCGGGGAGCTGTTTTTT.

This clonotype came up many times. This chain links TRBV6-6 with TRBJ1-6; 9 bases fit TRBD1. Per germline, CDR1 MNHNY and CDR2 SVGAGI (reference sequence). Trimming took 0 bases from V and 6 from J; bases not matched to a gene: 3. CDR3 length equals 16 residues. The DNA of the CDR3 is TGTGCCAGCAGTTACTCGACAGGGGGACTTAATTCACCCCTCCACTTT. This sequence encodes CASSYSTGGLNSPLHF.

Remarks on this clonotype: A much larger clone is a single base away; this may be a read error. The chain recombines TRBV10-3 with TRBJ2-4, with TRBD2 as a possible D gene (5 bases). This CDR3 contains 12 residues. From germline, CDR1 is ENHRY and CDR2 SYGVKD. The CDR3 protein is CAISVIGNERFF. CDR3 nucleotides: TGTGCCATCAGTGTCATCGGGAATGAGCGGTTCTTC.

As regards this clonotype: The junction shows a germline mismatch at one end, possibly a read error. J is TRBJ1-2 and V is TRBV10-2; D is uncertain. The CDR3 has 17 residues. In germline, CDR1 is WSHSY, CDR2 SAAADI. The CDR3 nucleotides are TGCGCCAGCAGTAGCCGAGTCACTTCTAGAAAGACCTATGGCTGCACCTTC. Translating it yields CASSSRVTSRKTYGCTF.

This clonotype was picked up many times. This sequence joins TRBV20-1 and TRBJ2-5; D is ambiguous. Trimming stripped 6 bases from V and 5 bases from J, with 7 bases between. Germline lookup yields CDR1 DFQATT and CDR2 SNEGSKA (reference sequence). CDR3 length: 10 residues. The CDR3 nucleotides read TGCAGTGCCTTAGGGGAGACCCAGTACTTC. Its protein is CSALGETQYF.

The rearrangement joins TRBV3-1 to TRBJ2-5; D not resolved. The CDR3 runs to 17 residues. Trimming cost V 6 bases and J 7 bases, with 27 bases left between them. Germline CDR1 and CDR2: LGHDT and YNNKEL (reference sequence). This chain's CDR3 is CASSDSNPISFSGTQYF. CDR3 nucleotide sequence: TGTGCCAGCAGTGACTCCAATCCCATTTCTTTCTCTGGGACCCAGTACTTC.

This clonotype occurred many times. J is TRBJ1-3 and V is TRBV5-1; D may be TRBD1 (5 bases). Per the germline V gene, CDR1 is SGHRS and CDR2 is YFSETQ. The CDR3 runs to 16 residues. V was clipped by 0 bases and J by 4 bases, with 14 bases between them. CDR3 in DNA: TGCGCCAGCAGCTTGGCCGGGGGTTCCTACGGAAACACCATATATTTT. Translated: CASSLAGGSYGNTIYF.

About this clonotype: One base away lies a much larger clone, so this may be a sequencing read error. Here the CDR3 DNA reads TGTGCCAATAGTATAGGACGAAACACTGAAGCTTTCTTT. This sequence encodes CANSIGRNTEAFF. The chain links TRBV19 to TRBJ1-1; no firm D call. The CDR3 totals 13 residues. In germline, CDR1 is LNHDA, CDR2 SQIVND (reference sequence).

This clonotype has just a few counts. A much larger clone sits a single nucleotide away, making a read error possible. The chain couples TRBV6-5 to TRBJ1-1; TRBD1 matches at 9 bases. Germline CDR1 MNHEY, CDR2 SVGAGI. V was pared by 2 bases and J by 10 bases, with 14 bases of the junction left unmatched. The CDR3 spans 16 residues. CDR3 in DNA: TGTGCCAGCAGTTACCAGCCCGGGACAGGGAGAAGAGCAGCTTTCTTT. As protein: CASSYQPGTGRRAAFF.

J is TRBJ2-1 and V is TRBV10-2; TRBD2 agrees at 8 bases. Germline V CDR1 and CDR2: WSHSY, SAAADI. The trim removed 4 bases at V and 7 bases at J, leaving 9 bases unmatched. There are 15 residues in the CDR3. The CDR3 nucleotides read TGCGCCAGCAGTGGACTAGCGACAGACGGGAATGAGCAGTTCTTC. It translates to CASSGLATDGNEQFF.

This clonotype showed up many times. The rearrangement links TRBV30 to TRBJ1-2; no clear D gene. V lost 5 bases to trimming and J lost 4 bases, with 23 bases between them. CDR3 size: 16 residues. The germline CDR1 and CDR2 sequences are GTSNPN and SVGIG (reference sequence). CDR3 residues: CAWSNARYRKTYGYTF. CDR3 in DNA: TGTGCCTGGTCTAACGCGCGTTATAGAAAGACCTATGGCTACACCTTC.

Points on this clonotype: A much bigger clone sits one base away, suggesting this may be a read error. Given the absence of the conserved phenylalanine or tryptophan at the CDR3 end, a read error is likely. This sequence joins TRBV7-9 and TRBJ1-1; D is uncertain. Per the germline V gene, CDR1 is SEHNR and CDR2 is FQNEAQ (reference sequence). This CDR3 contains 12 residues. Trimming stripped 0 bases from V and 5 bases from J, with 4 bases between. The DNA for the CDR3 is TGTGCCAGCAGCTTAGCGCAGACTGAAGCTTTCCTT. Translating it yields CASSLAQTEAFL.

This clonotype has a count of ten or more. The V call is TRBV18, the J call TRBJ1-1; TRBD1 is a possible D gene (6 bases). CDR1 KGHSH and CDR2 LQKENI come from the germline V gene. This CDR3 region has 13 residues. The CDR3 nucleotides are TGTGCGGACCAACAGGGCCTAAACACTGAAGCTTTCTTT. Translation: CADQQGLNTEAFF.

Points on this clonotype: This may come from a read error, since a much larger clone is one base off. The conserved closing phenylalanine or tryptophan is absent in this CDR3, likely reflecting a read error. The CDR3 nucleotides read TGTGCCAGCAGTTGGGGGCGGAACACTGAAGCTTTCCTT. Amino acid sequence: CASSWGRNTEAFL. The gene calls are TRBV5-5 and TRBJ1-1; D possibly corresponds to TRBD1 (6 bases). From germline, CDR1 is SGHKS and CDR2 YYEKEE (reference sequence). The CDR3 loop spans 13 amino acids. Trimming took off 5 bases at V and 1 base at J, with 9 bases between the two ends.

This clonotype was recorded many times. The chain carries TRBV11-2 and TRBJ1-2; no firm D call. The V gene lost 5 bases and the J gene lost 4 bases, with 23 bases spanning the gap. Germline CDR1 reads SGHAT; CDR2 reads FQNNGV. The length of the CDR3 is 17 residues. CDR3 sequence: CASSQNKTSRKTYGYTF. The CDR3 coding sequence is TGTGCCAGCAGCCAAAACAAAACAAGCAGAAAGACCTATGGCTACACCTTC.

This clonotype came up many times. The chain is built from TRBV3-1 and TRBJ1-1; D is unclear. The CDR3 totals 17 residues. Germline CDR1 is LGHDT and CDR2 is YNNKEL (reference sequence). V lost 5 bases and J 4 bases, leaving 23 bases between the germline ends. CDR3 residues: CASSLCTPISIRTEAFF. For the CDR3, the DNA is TGTGCCAGCAGCTTATGTACTCCCATTTCAATTCGCACTGAAGCTTTCTTT.

At least ten counts were recorded for this clonotype. The chain combines TRBV6-4 with TRBJ1-2; unclear D gene. Between the trimmed V and J ends, which lost 5 bases and 4 bases, there was a span of 23 bases. Germline CDR1 reads MRHNA; CDR2 reads SNTAGT. This CDR3 is 17 amino acids long. The CDR3 nucleotides are TGTGCCAGCAGTCCGTATTGCTCACACGGAAAGACCTATGGCTACACCTTC. Translated, it gives CASSPYCSHGKTYGYTF.

A note on this clonotype: The junction departs from the called germline gene at one end, perhaps through a read error. V usage is TRBV10-3 and J usage is TRBJ2-2, with 9 bases identical to TRBD2. CDR3 length: 19 residues. CDR1 ENHRY and CDR2 SYGVKD come from the germline V gene. This CDR3 reads CAVSESFGLACPNTGELFF. The DNA for the CDR3 is TGTGCCGTCAGTGAGTCGTTTGGACTAGCGTGCCCGAACACCGGGGAGCTGTTTTTT.

In regard to this clonotype: This clone may be a read error of a much larger clone one base away. The chain joins TRBV6-1 to TRBJ1-2; D gene unclear. Between the trimmed V and J ends, which lost 5 bases and 4 bases, there was a span of 23 bases. The CDR3 totals 17 residues. The germline V gene encodes CDR1 MNHNS and CDR2 SASEGT. CDR3 in DNA: TGTGCCAGCAGTCTCTTGAAAGGTGGGAGAAAGACCTATGGCTACACCTTC. This translates into CASSLLKGGRKTYGYTF.

This clonotype appeared once. A much bigger clone sits one base away, suggesting this may be a read error. The chain is built from TRBV7-3 and TRBJ2-1, with a weak D call TRBD2 (5 bases). The germline V gene has CDR1 SGHTA and CDR2 FQGTGA. CDR3 size: 11 residues. V was clipped by 5 bases and J by 13 bases, with 12 bases between them. CDR3 sequence: CASSQRETQFF. As DNA, the CDR3 is TGTGCCAGCAGCCAAAGGGAGACTCAGTTCTTC.

In this sample, this clonotype turned up many times. The gene calls are TRBV20-1 and TRBJ1-5; D is possibly TRBD1 (5 bases). The CDR3 is 15 residues long. Trimming removed 0 bases from V and 7 bases from J, with 16 bases in between. Germline V gives CDR1 DFQATT, CDR2 SNEGSKA (reference sequence). Written as DNA, the CDR3 is TGCAGTGCTAGAGAGGGACCATCCTCCGACCAGCCCCAGCATTTT. Its protein is CSAREGPSSDQPQHF.

On this clonotype itself: This may come from a read error, since a much larger clone is one base off. This sequence joins TRBV6-5 and TRBJ2-7; no reliable D call. Per the germline V gene, CDR1 is MNHEY and CDR2 is SVGAGI. This CDR3 is built from 13 residues. V was clipped by 6 bases and J by 2 bases, with 11 bases between them. The CDR3 nucleotides are TGTGCCAGCAGCCGCGCCGAGGCCTACGAGCAGTACTTC. This codes for CASSRAEAYEQYF.

This clonotype was found a few times. One end of the junction is discordant with germline, which a read error may explain. The genes are TRBV5-1 and TRBJ2-7, with 16 bases aligning to TRBD2. The CDR3 contains 17 residues. Per germline, CDR1 SGHRS and CDR2 YFSETQ. The CDR3 region has the DNA TGCGCCGGCAGCTCCCGGGGACTAGCGGGAGGGCCGGGGGAGCAGTACTTC. Protein product: CAGSSRGLAGGPGEQYF.

As regards this clonotype: This sequence may be a read error, since a much larger clone differs from it by one base. The V gene is TRBV20-1, the J gene TRBJ1-5, with TRBD1 matching 7 bases. V shed 6 bases, J shed 0 bases, and the junction held 8 bases outside the gene matches. Germline loops: CDR1 DFQATT, CDR2 SNEGSKA (reference sequence). The CDR3 totals 15 residues. CDR3 in amino acids: CSAGTELNSNQPQHF. CDR3 sequence (DNA): TGCAGTGCCGGGACAGAATTGAATAGCAATCAGCCCCAGCATTTT.